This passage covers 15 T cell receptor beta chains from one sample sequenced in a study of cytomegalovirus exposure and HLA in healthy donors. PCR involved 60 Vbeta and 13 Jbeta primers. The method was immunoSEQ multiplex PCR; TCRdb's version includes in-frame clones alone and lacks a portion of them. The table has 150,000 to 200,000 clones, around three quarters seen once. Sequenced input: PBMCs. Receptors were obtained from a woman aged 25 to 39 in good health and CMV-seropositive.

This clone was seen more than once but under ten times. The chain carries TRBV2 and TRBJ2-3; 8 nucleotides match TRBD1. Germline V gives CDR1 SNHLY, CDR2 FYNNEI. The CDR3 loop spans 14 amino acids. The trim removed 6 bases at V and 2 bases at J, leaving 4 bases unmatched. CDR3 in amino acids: CASRRTGFTDTQYF. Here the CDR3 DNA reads TGTGCCAGCAGGCGGACAGGGTTCACAGATACGCAGTATTTT.

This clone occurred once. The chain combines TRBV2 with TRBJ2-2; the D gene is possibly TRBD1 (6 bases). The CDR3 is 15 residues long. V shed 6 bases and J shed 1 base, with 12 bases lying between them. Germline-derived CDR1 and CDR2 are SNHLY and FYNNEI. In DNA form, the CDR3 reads TGTGCCAGCAGAGCGGACAGCAGGAACACCGGGGAGCTGTTTTTT. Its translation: CASRADSRNTGELFF.

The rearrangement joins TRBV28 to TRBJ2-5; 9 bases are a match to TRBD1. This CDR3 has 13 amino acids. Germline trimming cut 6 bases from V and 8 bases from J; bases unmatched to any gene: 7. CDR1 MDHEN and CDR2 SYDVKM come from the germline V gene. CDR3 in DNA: TGTGCCAGCAGCTCGGGACAGGGTCGAACCCAGTACTTC. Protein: CASSSGQGRTQYF.

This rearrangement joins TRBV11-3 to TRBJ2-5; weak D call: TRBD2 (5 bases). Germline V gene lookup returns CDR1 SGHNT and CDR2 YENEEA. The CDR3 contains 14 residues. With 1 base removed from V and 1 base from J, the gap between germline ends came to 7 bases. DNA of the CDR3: TGTGCCAGCAGCTTAGGAGGGTTCCAAGAGACCCAGTACTTC. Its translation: CASSLGGFQETQYF.

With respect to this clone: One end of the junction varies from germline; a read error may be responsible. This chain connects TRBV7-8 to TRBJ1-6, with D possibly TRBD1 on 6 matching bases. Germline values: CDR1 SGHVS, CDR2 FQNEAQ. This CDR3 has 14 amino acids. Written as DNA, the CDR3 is TGTGCCAGCAGCTTAGGGACAGAGAATTCACCCCCCCACTTT. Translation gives CASSLGTENSPPHF.

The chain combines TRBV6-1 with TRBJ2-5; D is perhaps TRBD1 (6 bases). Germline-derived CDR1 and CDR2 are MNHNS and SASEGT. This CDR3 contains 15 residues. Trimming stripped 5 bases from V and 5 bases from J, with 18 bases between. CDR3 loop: CASSLQGVVRETQYF. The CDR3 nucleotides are TGTGCCAGCAGTCTACAGGGCGTCGTCAGGGAGACCCAGTACTTC.

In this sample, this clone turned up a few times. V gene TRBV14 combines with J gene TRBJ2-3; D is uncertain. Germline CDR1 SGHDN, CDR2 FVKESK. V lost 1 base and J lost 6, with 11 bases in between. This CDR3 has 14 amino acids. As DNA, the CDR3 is TGTGCCAGCAGCCAAGGGCCCAACACGGATACGCAGTATTTT. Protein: CASSQGPNTDTQYF.

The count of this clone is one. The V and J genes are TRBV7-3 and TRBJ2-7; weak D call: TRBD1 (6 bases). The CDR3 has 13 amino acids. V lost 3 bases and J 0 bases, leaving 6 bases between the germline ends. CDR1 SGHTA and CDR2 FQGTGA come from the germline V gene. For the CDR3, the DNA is TGTGCCAGCAGCTTGGGACACTCCTACGAGCAGTACTTC. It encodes CASSLGHSYEQYF.

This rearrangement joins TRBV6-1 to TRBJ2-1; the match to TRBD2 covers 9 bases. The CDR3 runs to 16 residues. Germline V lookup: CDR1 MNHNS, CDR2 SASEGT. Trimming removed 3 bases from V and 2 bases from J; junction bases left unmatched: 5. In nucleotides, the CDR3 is TGTGCCAGCAGTGACGCGATAGCGGGAGCCTACAATGAGCAGTTCTTC. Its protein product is CASSDAIAGAYNEQFF.

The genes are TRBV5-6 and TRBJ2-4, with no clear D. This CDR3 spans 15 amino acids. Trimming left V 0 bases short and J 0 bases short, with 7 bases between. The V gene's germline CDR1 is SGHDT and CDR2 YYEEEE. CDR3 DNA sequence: TGTGCCAGCAGCTTGGTGGCTTTAGCCAAAAACATTCAGTACTTC. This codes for CASSLVALAKNIQYF.

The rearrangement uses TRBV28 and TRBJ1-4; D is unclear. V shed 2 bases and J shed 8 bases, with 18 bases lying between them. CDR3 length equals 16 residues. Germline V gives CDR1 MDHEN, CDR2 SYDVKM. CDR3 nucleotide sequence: TGTGCCAGCAGTTTACATTCGTCCTCCACGCGGGAAAAACTGTTTTTT. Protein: CASSLHSSSTREKLFF.

The DNA for the CDR3 is TGTGCCAGCAGCTTTGCGGGGAACACTGAAGCTTTCTTT. Protein product: CASSFAGNTEAFF. This chain links TRBV11-3 with TRBJ1-1; no reliable D call. The CDR3 extends over 13 amino acids. Germline CDR1 reads SGHNT; CDR2 reads YENEEA. V shed 3 bases and J shed 1 base, with 6 bases lying between them.

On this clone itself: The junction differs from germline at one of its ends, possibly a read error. CDR3 in amino acids: CSSSPWTRMNTGELFF. The CDR3 DNA follows: TGTTCCAGCAGCCCCTGGACTAGGATGAACACCGGGGAGCTGTTTTTT. This chain joins TRBV7-9 and TRBJ2-2, with 7 bases lining up with TRBD2. Germline V gene data show CDR1 as SEHNR and CDR2 as FQNEAQ (reference sequence). The CDR3 has 16 residues.

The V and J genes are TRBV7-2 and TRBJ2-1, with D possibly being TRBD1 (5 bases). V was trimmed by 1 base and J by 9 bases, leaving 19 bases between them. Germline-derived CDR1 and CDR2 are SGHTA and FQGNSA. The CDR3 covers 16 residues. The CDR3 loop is CASSLGGAFGYGEQFF. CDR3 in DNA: TGTGCCAGCAGCTTAGGTGGGGCCTTTGGATATGGTGAGCAGTTCTTC.

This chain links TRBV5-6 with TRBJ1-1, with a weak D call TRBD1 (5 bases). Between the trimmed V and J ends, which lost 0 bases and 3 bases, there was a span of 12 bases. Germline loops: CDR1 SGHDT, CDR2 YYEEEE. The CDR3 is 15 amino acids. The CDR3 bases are TGTGCCAGCAGCTTGGAGGCAGGGCCCGACACTGAAGCTTTCTTT. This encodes CASSLEAGPDTEAFF.